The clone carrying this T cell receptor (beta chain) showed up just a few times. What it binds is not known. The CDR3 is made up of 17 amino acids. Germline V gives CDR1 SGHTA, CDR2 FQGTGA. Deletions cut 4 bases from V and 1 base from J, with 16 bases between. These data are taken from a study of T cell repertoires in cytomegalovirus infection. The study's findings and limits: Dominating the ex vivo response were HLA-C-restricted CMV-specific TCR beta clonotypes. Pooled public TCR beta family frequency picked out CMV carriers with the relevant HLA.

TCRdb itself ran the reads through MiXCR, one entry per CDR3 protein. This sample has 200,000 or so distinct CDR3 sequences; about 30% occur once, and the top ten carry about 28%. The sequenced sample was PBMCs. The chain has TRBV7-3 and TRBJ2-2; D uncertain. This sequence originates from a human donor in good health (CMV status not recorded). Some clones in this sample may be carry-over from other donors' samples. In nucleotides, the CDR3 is TGTGCCAGCAGCTCAAGGCGGTCTGCGGTGAACACCGGGGAGCTGTTTTTT. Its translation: CASSSRRSAVNTGELFF.